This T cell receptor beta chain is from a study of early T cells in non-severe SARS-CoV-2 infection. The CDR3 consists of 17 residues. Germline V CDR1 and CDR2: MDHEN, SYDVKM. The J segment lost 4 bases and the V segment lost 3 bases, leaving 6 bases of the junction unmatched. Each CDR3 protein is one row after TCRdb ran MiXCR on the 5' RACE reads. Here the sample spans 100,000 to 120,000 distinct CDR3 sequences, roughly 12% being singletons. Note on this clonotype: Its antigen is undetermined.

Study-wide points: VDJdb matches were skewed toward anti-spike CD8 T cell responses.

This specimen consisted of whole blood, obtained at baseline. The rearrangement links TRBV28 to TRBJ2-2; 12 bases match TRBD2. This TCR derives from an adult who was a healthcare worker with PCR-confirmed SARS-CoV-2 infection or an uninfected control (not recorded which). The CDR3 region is CASSLPSSGRGTGELFF. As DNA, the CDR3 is TGTGCCAGCAGTTTGCCCTCTAGCGGGAGGGGCACCGGGGAGCTGTTTTTT.